This T cell receptor (beta chain) was sequenced during a study of STAT3 mutations in large granular lymphocyte leukemia. Background on the study: Roughly half the longitudinally sequenced T-LGLL patients had canonical STAT3 mutations.

TCRdb's copy holds only in-frame clones and misses some; the assay was immunoSEQ multiplex PCR. Of approximately 25,000 clones listed, 94% are singletons. Study observations and caveats: Treatment regimens differed across patients between samplings. Every T-LGLL patient had at least one immunodominant TCRbeta clonotype. In about 35% of the 18 patients, new TCR clonotypes emerged after therapy. Clonal expansion was inferred from samples taken at other timepoints.

V gave up 6 bases and J gave up 3 bases, with 6 bases separating them. Germline values: CDR1 MNHNY, CDR2 SVGAGI (reference sequence). The CDR3 is made up of 11 amino acids. Details on this clone: What it binds is not known.

Source material: peripheral blood mononuclear cells. The TCR originated in a man between 40 and 49 years old with T-cell large granular lymphocyte leukemia. Some clones in this sample may be carry-over from other donors' samples. The V gene is TRBV6-6, the J gene TRBJ2-7; no definite D call. CDR3 in amino acids: CASSTNYEQYF. For the CDR3, the DNA is TGTGCCAGCAGCACCAACTACGAGCAGTACTTC.